This T cell receptor beta chain was documented in a study of CD8+CD57+ T cells in acquired aplastic anemia. This clonotype was observed once. CD8+CD57+ cell expansion had been shown by flow cytometry in patients chosen for sequencing. All participating patients were living with severe acquired aplastic anemia. V dropped 3 bases and J dropped 0 bases, with 6 bases sitting between them. Germline-derived CDR1 and CDR2 are WNHNN and SYGVQD (reference sequence). The CDR3 has 14 residues. The template used for profiling TCR beta VDJ and CDR3 was genomic DNA. TCRdb fed the reads into MiXCR, producing one record per CDR3 protein. The sample lists some 170,000 distinct CDR3 sequences; 47% were seen once.

This receptor was obtained from a human donor with aplastic anemia. The chain carries TRBV10-1 and TRBJ1-3; D perhaps matches TRBD1 (5 bases). The material sequenced was sorted CD4+, CD8+, or CD8+CD57+ T cells (not recorded which) from PBMCs. In DNA form, the CDR3 reads TGCGCCAGCAGTGACGGGGCCTCTGGAAACACCATATATTTT. This translates into CASSDGASGNTIYF.